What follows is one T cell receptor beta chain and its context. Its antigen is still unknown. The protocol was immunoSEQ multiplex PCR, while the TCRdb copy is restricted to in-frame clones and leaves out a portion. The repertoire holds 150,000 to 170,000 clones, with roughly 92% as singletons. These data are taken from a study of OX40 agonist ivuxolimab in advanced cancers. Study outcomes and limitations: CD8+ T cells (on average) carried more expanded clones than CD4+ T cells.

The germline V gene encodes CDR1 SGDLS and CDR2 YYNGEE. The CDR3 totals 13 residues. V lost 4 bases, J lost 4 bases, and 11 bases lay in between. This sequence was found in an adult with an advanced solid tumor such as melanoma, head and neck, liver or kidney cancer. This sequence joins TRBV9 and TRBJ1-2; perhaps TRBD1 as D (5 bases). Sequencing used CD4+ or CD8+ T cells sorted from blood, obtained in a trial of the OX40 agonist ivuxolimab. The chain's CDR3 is CASSPQGLYGYTF. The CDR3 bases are TGTGCCAGCAGCCCGCAGGGCCTCTATGGCTACACCTTC. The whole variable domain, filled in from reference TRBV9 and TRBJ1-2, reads DSGVTQTPKHLITATGQRVTLRCSPRSGDLSVYWYQQSLDQGLQFLIQYYNGEERAKGNILERFSAQQFPDLHSELNLSSLELGDSALYFCASSPQGLYGYTFGSGTRLTVV.